These 14 T cell receptor beta chains came from one sample sequenced in a study of shared clonotypes between healthy human individuals. TCRdb keeps only in-frame clones here, not all; method: immunoSEQ multiplex PCR. The data contain over 1.4 million clones, around 95% of them singletons. The specimen was naive CD4+ T cells sorted from blood. Subset: CD45RA+ positively selected. The source of these receptors is a man aged 25 to 45 in good health.

The chain links TRBV30 to TRBJ1-1; D ambiguous. The CDR3 has 13 residues. Germline V gives CDR1 GTSNPN, CDR2 SVGIG (reference sequence). V lost 4 bases and J lost 1, with 10 bases in between. Here the CDR3 reads CAWIGRRNTEAFF. As DNA, the CDR3 is TGTGCCTGGATAGGCCGCAGGAACACTGAAGCTTTCTTT.

This clone was picked up one time. The rearrangement links TRBV11-2 to TRBJ1-2; maybe TRBD1 (5 bases). Trimming removed 0 bases from V and 8 bases from J, with 7 bases in between. CDR3 length: 12 amino acids. Germline CDR1 is SGHAT and CDR2 is FQNNGV. CDR3 in amino acids: CASSLEKGGYTF. CDR3 DNA: TGTGCCAGCAGCTTAGAAAAGGGGGGCTACACCTTC.

Points on this clone: This same CDR3 is encoded by further DNA sequences in the sample. The chain is built from TRBV18 and TRBJ2-3; 8 bases map to TRBD2. CDR1 KGHSH and CDR2 LQKENI come from the germline V gene. Unmatched junction bases numbered 1, after V lost 2 bases and J lost 0 bases. The CDR3 length is 15 residues. CDR3 nucleotide sequence: TGTGCCAGCTCACCAACTAGCGGAAGCACAGATACGCAGTATTTT. Protein product: CASSPTSGSTDTQYF.

The V gene is TRBV5-1, the J gene TRBJ2-3, with 9 bases that match TRBD2. This CDR3 is built from 16 residues. Trimming removed 0 bases from V and 0 bases from J; junction bases left unmatched: 2. Germline V gene lookup returns CDR1 SGHRS and CDR2 YFSETQ. The CDR3 DNA follows: TGCGCCAGCAGCTTGGTTCTAGCGGGGAGCACAGATACGCAGTATTTT. Its translation: CASSLVLAGSTDTQYF.

Comment on this clone: Other DNA sequences within the sample encode an identical CDR3. J is TRBJ2-3 and V is TRBV18; TRBD1 might be the D (5 bases). From germline, CDR1 is KGHSH and CDR2 LQKENI. The V and J ends lost 0 bases and 3 bases respectively, with 10 bases between them. The CDR3 totals 15 residues. Written as DNA, the CDR3 is TGTGCCAGCTCACCACCGCAGGGAAGGACAGATACGCAGTATTTT. It is translated as CASSPPQGRTDTQYF.

The rearrangement links TRBV9 to TRBJ2-3, with TRBD2 matching over 10 bases. Germline assignment: CDR1 SGDLS and CDR2 YYNGEE. This CDR3 has 14 residues. J was trimmed by 6 bases and V by 3 bases; bases with no gene match: 4. Here the CDR3 DNA reads TGTGCCAGCAGCGAACTAGCGGGAAAGGATACGCAGTATTTT. Translated, it gives CASSELAGKDTQYF.

This chain links TRBV6-1 with TRBJ1-5; 7 bases map to TRBD1. The CDR3 runs 13 residues. Trimming removed 6 bases from V and 6 bases from J; junction bases left unmatched: 5. Germline CDR1 reads MNHNS; CDR2 reads SASEGT. The CDR3 DNA sequence: TGTGCCAGCAGCCTAGACAGGGTTCAGCCCCAGCATTTT. This gives the protein CASSLDRVQPQHF.

V is TRBV4-3 and J is TRBJ1-1; tentatively, D is TRBD1 (5 bases). Germline V gives CDR1 LGHNA, CDR2 YSLEER. V lost 0 bases and J 4 bases, leaving 12 bases between the germline ends. CDR3 size: 15 residues. The DNA for the CDR3 is TGCGCCAGCAGCCAAGATCCCCCGAGGGGCACTGAAGCTTTCTTT. This gives the protein CASSQDPPRGTEAFF.

A word on this clone: The same CDR3 is also encoded by other DNA sequences in this sample. The chain couples TRBV18 to TRBJ2-1, with 8 bases aligning to TRBD2. Per the germline V gene, CDR1 is KGHSH and CDR2 is LQKENI. The trim removed 2 bases at V and 4 bases at J, leaving 1 base unmatched. The CDR3 extends over 14 amino acids. In nucleotides, the CDR3 is TGTGCCAGCTCACCATCTAGCGGGTACAATGAGCAGTTCTTC. Translation gives CASSPSSGYNEQFF.

The rearrangement joins TRBV4-1 to TRBJ2-1; 15 nucleotides line up with TRBD2. Trimming removed 5 bases from V and 3 bases from J; junction bases left unmatched: 8. CDR1 MGHRA and CDR2 YSYEKL come from the germline V gene. CDR3 size: 18 residues. The CDR3 is CASSSGLAGGRLYNEQFF. DNA of the CDR3: TGCGCCAGCAGCTCCGGACTAGCGGGAGGGCGACTCTACAATGAGCAGTTCTTC.

V usage is TRBV30 and J usage is TRBJ2-3; weak D call: TRBD1 (5 bases). Germline lookup yields CDR1 GTSNPN and CDR2 SVGIG (reference sequence). V was cut by 0 bases and J by 6 bases, with 7 bases left in between. The CDR3 sequence is 12 residues long. In nucleotides, the CDR3 is TGTGCCTGGAGTGTATCAGGGGATACGCAGTATTTT. Encoded protein: CAWSVSGDTQYF.

This chain links TRBV5-1 with TRBJ2-4, with TRBD2 as a possible D gene (6 bases). From germline, CDR1 is SGHRS and CDR2 YFSETQ. The CDR3 covers 17 residues. The V and J ends lost 4 bases and 5 bases respectively, with 22 bases between them. CDR3 loop: CASSRGMGRENQNIQYF. As DNA, the CDR3 is TGCGCCAGCAGCAGGGGAATGGGTCGGGAGAACCAAAACATTCAGTACTTC. Filled out from reference TRBV5-1 and TRBJ2-4, the complete variable domain reads KAGVTQTPRYLIKTRGQQVTLSCSPISGHRSVSWYQQTPGQGLQFLFEYFSETQRNKGNFPGRFSGRQFSNSRSEMNVSTLELGDSALYLCASSRGMGRENQNIQYFGAGTRLSVL.

Turning to this clone: This CDR3 is also generated by other DNA sequences in the sample. The genes are TRBV5-1 and TRBJ2-2, with 12 bases fitting TRBD2. Germline CDR1 is SGHRS and CDR2 is YFSETQ. The CDR3 loop spans 16 amino acids. Trimming cost V 2 bases and J 4 bases; bases outside gene matches: 3. CDR3 sequence: CASSFGLAGSTGELFF. The CDR3 DNA reads TGCGCCAGCAGCTTTGGACTAGCGGGATCCACCGGGGAGCTGTTTTTT.

The genes are TRBV2 and TRBJ2-6; 7 bases are shared with TRBD2. This CDR3 spans 14 amino acids. Germline CDR1 SNHLY, CDR2 FYNNEI. Unmatched junction bases numbered 1, after V lost 6 bases and J lost 2 bases. The CDR3 here is CASRREAGANVLTF. The CDR3 coding sequence is TGTGCCAGCAGACGGGAGGCTGGGGCCAACGTCCTGACTTTC.